One TCR beta chain is described in this entry. Germline V gene sequence: CDR1 LGHDT, CDR2 YNNKEL (reference sequence). With 4 bases clipped from V and 6 bases from J, the junction kept 8 bases outside the gene matches. The CDR3 runs to 14 residues. This sample was taken from a study of blood T cell repertoires in COVID-19. Across the whole study: COVID-19 samples, acute and convalescent, were from the United States, Italy and Spain. PBMCs, B-cell-depleted T cells, or T cells provided the cDNA or gDNA that made up the material.

In the authors' methods: Estimated nucleated cell counts came from reference gene primer amplification. Sequencing was performed with immunoSEQ multiplex PCR; in TCRdb, only in-frame clones are kept and a portion is missing. The DNA was the basis for D and trimming; V, J and clone size are from that table. This table holds roughly 14,000 clones, roughly nine tenths found once. The chain joins TRBV3-1 (or the pseudogene TRBV3-2) to TRBJ1-1, with 7 nucleotides matching TRBD1. Sample: peripheral blood. The sequence came from a human donor with active COVID-19. The donor label of this sample is uncertain. Here the CDR3 DNA reads TGTGCCAGCAGCCGCCGGGAAGGGGGCCCTGAAGCTTTCTTT. Protein sequence: CASSRREGGPEAFF.